The 21 T cell receptor beta chains presented below share a single source sample, sequenced in a study of cytomegalovirus exposure and HLA in healthy donors. Both 60 Vbeta primers and 13 Jbeta primers went into the PCR. The method was immunoSEQ multiplex PCR; TCRdb's version includes in-frame clones alone and lacks a portion of them. The data show roughly 200,000 clones, 70% to 80% seen once. Sequencing was carried out using PBMCs. These receptors all stem from a girl aged 10-17 years in good health and CMV-seropositive.

V is TRBV5-1 and J is TRBJ2-3, with D unresolved. Germline V gene lookup returns CDR1 SGHRS and CDR2 YFSETQ. V dropped 0 bases and J dropped 4 bases, with 9 bases sitting between them. The CDR3 loop spans 14 amino acids. The CDR3 coding sequence is TGCGCCAGCAGCTTGGCTTTTATCGCAGATACGCAGTATTTT. It codes for CASSLAFIADTQYF.

The V and J genes are TRBV2 and TRBJ2-3; 10 nucleotides match TRBD2. The CDR3 runs 15 residues. Germline trimming cut 3 bases from V and 6 bases from J; bases unmatched to any gene: 6. The germline V gene has CDR1 SNHLY and CDR2 FYNNEI. CDR3 DNA sequence: TGTGCCAGCAGTGAGACTAGCGGGCGGAGTGATACGCAGTATTTT. Translated, it gives CASSETSGRSDTQYF.

The rearrangement links TRBV15 to TRBJ2-1; 15 nucleotides align to TRBD2. CDR1 and CDR2 (germline): LNHNV, YYDKDF (reference sequence). Trimming removed 5 bases from V and 11 bases from J; junction bases left unmatched: 7. The CDR3 length is 15 residues. For the CDR3, the DNA is TGTGCCACCAGCTTCGAGGGACTAGCGGGGGGCAAGCAGTTCTTC. Translated: CATSFEGLAGGKQFF. Full variable domain (remainder filled in from reference TRBV15 and TRBJ2-1): DAMVIQNPRYQVTQFGKPVTLSCSQTLNHNVMYWYQQKSSQAPKLLFHYYDKDFNNEADTPDNFQSRRPNTSFCFLDIRSPGLGDTAMYLCATSFEGLAGGKQFFGPGTRLTVL.

The V and J genes are TRBV11-2 and TRBJ2-7; possibly TRBD2 for D (6 bases). Trimming stripped 1 base from V and 2 bases from J, with 9 bases between. Looked up from germline, CDR1 is SGHAT and CDR2 is FQNNGV. The CDR3 spans 14 residues. The CDR3 nucleotides are TGTGCCAGCAGCTTAGCGGGGGTCACCTACGAGCAGTACTTC. It encodes CASSLAGVTYEQYF. Together with reference TRBV11-2 and TRBJ2-7, the CDR3 gives the full variable domain: EAGVAQSPRYKIIEKRQSVAFWCNPISGHATLYWYQQILGQGPKLLIQFQNNGVVDDSQLPKDRFSAERLKGVDSTLKIQPAKLEDSAVYLCASSLAGVTYEQYFGPGTRLTVT.

The J gene is TRBJ1-3, the V gene TRBV11-2, with TRBD1 matching 10 bases. Germline CDR1 reads SGHAT; CDR2 reads FQNNGV. The CDR3 consists of 16 residues. J was trimmed by 4 bases and V by 2 bases; bases with no gene match: 5. In DNA, the CDR3 is TGTGCCAGCAGCTTAATGGGACAGGGGACGGGAAACACCATATATTTT. Its translation: CASSLMGQGTGNTIYF.

The chain combines TRBV4-2 with TRBJ1-1; no reliable D call. V gave up 4 bases and J gave up 6 bases, with 15 bases separating them. Germline CDR1 is LGHNA and CDR2 is YNFKEQ. The CDR3 runs 14 residues. Here the CDR3 reads CASSPSPGAAEAFF. The CDR3 DNA follows: TGTGCCAGCAGCCCCTCCCCGGGTGCCGCTGAAGCTTTCTTT.

V and J are TRBV12-2 and TRBJ1-5; TRBD1, the D gene given by the table, was not confirmed from the DNA. TRBV12-2 is a recognized pseudogene. CDR3 length: 16 residues. The CDR3 protein is CASRLGAGGTNQPQHF. For the CDR3, the DNA is TGTGCAAGTCGCTTAGGGGCAGGGGGTACCAATCAGCCCCAGCATTTT.

This clone was recorded only once. The V call is TRBV11-2, the J call TRBJ2-2, with D possibly matching TRBD2 (5 bases). Germline lookup yields CDR1 SGHAT and CDR2 FQNNGV. The CDR3 covers 16 residues. V gave up 3 bases and J gave up 2 bases, with 13 bases separating them. CDR3 protein: CASSLVFGGNTGELFF. In DNA, the CDR3 is TGTGCCAGCAGCTTGGTTTTTGGAGGAAACACCGGGGAGCTGTTTTTT.

The chain has TRBV5-4 and TRBJ1-1; a weak D match, TRBD1 (5 bases). The germline V gene encodes CDR1 SGHNT and CDR2 YYREEE (reference sequence). The CDR3 is made up of 13 amino acids. V was trimmed by 3 bases and J by 1 base, leaving 7 bases between them. The CDR3 DNA reads as TGTGCCAGCAGCTGGACATGGAACACTGAAGCTTTCTTT. This codes for CASSWTWNTEAFF. Full variable domain (outside the CDR3, taken from reference TRBV5-4 and TRBJ1-1): ETGVTQSPTHLIKTRGQQVTLRCSSQSGHNTVSWYQQALGQGPQFIFQYYREEENGRGNFPPRFSGLQFPNYSSELNVNALELDDSALYLCASSWTWNTEAFFGQGTRLTVV.

The chain has TRBV21-1 and TRBJ1-4; the D call in the table, TRBD1, was not verified against the DNA. TRBV21-1 is a pseudogene locus. The CDR3 spans 17 residues. Here the CDR3 reads CASSLRPRDREDEKLFF. DNA for the CDR3: TGTGCCAGCAGCTTGAGGCCCCGGGACAGGGAAGATGAAAAACTGTTTTTT.

This clone was found a few times. V is TRBV6-6 and J is TRBJ1-3; D is unclear. This CDR3 comprises 15 residues. The V gene's germline CDR1 is MNHNY and CDR2 SVGAGI (reference sequence). V lost 3 bases, J lost 0 bases, and 9 bases lay in between. The CDR3 coding sequence is TGTGCCAGCAGTTATACCGCCAGCTCTGGAAACACCATATATTTT. This codes for CASSYTASSGNTIYF.

This clone has more than one count but fewer than ten. The chain carries TRBV7-9 and TRBJ2-7, with 8 bases fitting TRBD2. CDR1 is SEHNR, CDR2 FQNEAQ, per germline (reference sequence). This CDR3 has 17 amino acids. V dropped 5 bases and J dropped 6; count of bases not matched to a gene: 18. The CDR3 reads CASSQMSGGARNGEQYF. CDR3 sequence (DNA): TGTGCCAGCAGCCAAATGTCCGGGGGGGCGAGGAACGGCGAGCAGTACTTC. Together with reference TRBV7-9 and TRBJ2-7, the CDR3 gives the full variable domain: DTGVSQNPRHKITKRGQNVTFRCDPISEHNRLYWYRQTLGQGPEFLTYFQNEAQLEKSRLLSDRFSAERPKGSFSTLEIQRTEQGDSAMYLCASSQMSGGARNGEQYFGPGTRLTVT.

CDR3 in amino acids: CASTPGRDLNTEAFF. In nucleotides, the CDR3 is TGTGCCAGTACCCCCGGCCGGGATTTGAACACTGAAGCTTTCTTT. This chain connects TRBV19 to TRBJ1-1; unclear D gene. Looked up from germline, CDR1 is LNHDA and CDR2 is SQIVND (reference sequence). The CDR3 consists of 15 residues. The V end lost 7 bases, the J end lost 0 bases, and 15 bases lay between the germline ends.

The sample holds a few counts of this clone. This chain connects TRBV19 to TRBJ1-2, with 7 bases identical to TRBD1. Trimming at V came to 6 bases and at J to 11 bases, leaving 6 bases not matched to a gene. The CDR3 is 11 amino acids. Germline V gene lookup returns CDR1 LNHDA and CDR2 SQIVND (reference sequence). This CDR3 reads CASSEGGPYTF. The CDR3 DNA sequence: TGTGCCAGTAGCGAAGGGGGCCCGTACACCTTC.

The CDR3 nucleotides read TGTGCCAGCAGTGAAGGGACTAGCCGAAAGACCCAGTACTTC. Protein sequence: CASSEGTSRKTQYF. The chain employs TRBV2 and TRBJ2-5, with TRBD2 matching 8 bases. The CDR3 contains 14 residues. Losses at the gene ends were 1 base for V and 6 bases for J; bases not matched to a gene: 4. The germline V gene encodes CDR1 SNHLY and CDR2 FYNNEI.

This sequence joins TRBV19 and TRBJ2-1; perhaps TRBD2 as D (5 bases). This CDR3 spans 18 amino acids. Trimming took off 5 bases at V and 1 base at J, with 21 bases between the two ends. Germline loops: CDR1 LNHDA, CDR2 SQIVND (reference sequence). The CDR3, as DNA: TGTGCCAGTAGTTTTTTATCAATTGGCGGGCCTTCCTACAATGAGCAGTTCTTC. Translated: CASSFLSIGGPSYNEQFF.

This clone was detected once. This chain uses TRBV12-5 with TRBJ1-3, with D uncertain. Trimming removed 0 bases at V and 2 bases at J, with 2 bases between. This CDR3 is 13 amino acids long. From germline, CDR1 is LGHNT and CDR2 FRNRAP. In DNA, the CDR3 is TGTGCTAGTGGTTTGGTTACTGGAAACACCATATATTTT. This encodes CASGLVTGNTIYF.

This chain connects TRBV29-1 to TRBJ1-2, with D possibly matching TRBD1 (5 bases). Germline V CDR1 and CDR2: SQVTM, ANQGSEA. CDR3 length equals 13 residues. Trimming took off 0 bases at V and 7 bases at J, with 12 bases between the two ends. This chain's CDR3 is CSVEEPGGVGYTF. CDR3 DNA sequence: TGCAGCGTTGAAGAGCCCGGGGGTGTTGGCTACACCTTC.

The chain is built from TRBV6-4 and TRBJ2-3, with TRBD2 as a possible D gene (5 bases). Germline V gene data show CDR1 as MRHNA and CDR2 as SNTAGT. This CDR3 is 17 amino acids long. Trimming shortened V by 0 bases and J by 1 base, and 14 bases separated the two germline ends. The CDR3 spells CASSDSTGGSGTDTQYF. The CDR3, as DNA: TGTGCCAGCAGTGACTCGACCGGAGGTTCGGGCACAGATACGCAGTATTTT.

This sequence joins TRBV5-1 and TRBJ1-1; D call uncertain. Trimming took off 3 bases at V and 0 bases at J, with 21 bases between the two ends. CDR1 SGHRS and CDR2 YFSETQ come from the germline V gene. The length of the CDR3 is 18 residues. In DNA, the CDR3 is TGCGCCAGCAGCTCCTTAGGCGGGCGGGGTGGTTTGAACACTGAAGCTTTCTTT. Amino acid sequence: CASSSLGGRGGLNTEAFF.

The rearrangement joins TRBV5-5 to TRBJ2-3; possible D gene TRBD2, 6 bases. Germline values: CDR1 SGHKS, CDR2 YYEKEE (reference sequence). Trimming took off 2 bases at V and 0 bases at J, with 10 bases between the two ends. CDR3 length equals 15 residues. CDR3 nucleotide sequence: TGTGCCAGCAGCTTCGAGGGGACTAGCACAGATACGCAGTATTTT. Amino acids: CASSFEGTSTDTQYF.